The 28 T cell receptor beta chains reported below all come from one sample, sequenced in a study of early T cells in non-severe SARS-CoV-2 infection. TCRdb used MiXCR to reprocess the 5' RACE reads, holding one entry per CDR3 protein. The sample contains 45,000 to 55,000 distinct CDR3 sequences, 5.5% to 6.5% of which appear only once. This sample comprised whole blood, obtained at baseline. The receptors originated from an adult who was a healthcare worker with PCR-confirmed SARS-CoV-2 infection or an uninfected control (not recorded which).

V gene TRBV11-3 combines with J gene TRBJ2-2, with 10 bases lining up with TRBD2. The CDR3 is 18 amino acids. Germline loops: CDR1 SGHNT, CDR2 YENEEA. V was clipped by 4 bases and J by 6 bases; unmatched bases: 14. CDR3 loop: CASSSQRGGHVEAGELFF. In DNA form, the CDR3 reads TGTGCCAGCAGCTCCCAGCGGGGGGGCCATGTGGAGGCCGGGGAGCTGTTTTTT.

This clonotype was recorded many times. The V and J genes are TRBV19 and TRBJ2-5, with TRBD1 matching over 7 bases. V lost 4 bases to trimming and J lost 4 bases; unmatched junction nucleotides: 18. CDR1 and CDR2 (germline): LNHDA, SQIVND (reference sequence). The CDR3 sequence is 18 residues long. The CDR3 region is CASSTRTGRPGWGETQYF. CDR3 in DNA: TGTGCCAGTAGTACACGGACAGGCCGACCGGGATGGGGAGAGACCCAGTACTTC.

Many counts were recorded for this clonotype. V gene TRBV20-1 combines with J gene TRBJ2-1, with 11 nucleotides matching TRBD2. In germline, CDR1 is DFQATT, CDR2 SNEGSKA (reference sequence). The CDR3 contains 17 residues. V lost 0 bases and J lost 0; bases outside the gene matches: 4. As DNA, the CDR3 is TGCAGTGCTAGAGATCCTAGCGGGGGGAGCTCCTACAATGAGCAGTTCTTC. Protein sequence: CSARDPSGGSSYNEQFF.

The sample holds many counts of this clonotype. The rearrangement uses TRBV24-1 and TRBJ1-2; TRBD1 matches at 9 bases. With V trimmed by 5 bases and J by 8 bases, 5 bases remained unmatched. The CDR3 covers 13 residues. Germline V gene lookup returns CDR1 KGHDR and CDR2 SFDVKD. CDR3 amino acids: CATSAGTGLGYTF. CDR3 in DNA: TGTGCCACCAGTGCCGGGACAGGGCTGGGCTACACCTTC.

The chain is built from TRBV20-1 and TRBJ2-3; D not certain. V was pared by 2 bases and J by 0 bases, with 6 bases between. Germline V gene sequence: CDR1 DFQATT, CDR2 SNEGSKA (reference sequence). CDR3 length equals 13 residues. This chain's CDR3 is CSARPDSTDTQYF. CDR3 bases: TGCAGTGCTAGACCGGACAGCACAGATACGCAGTATTTT.

In its sample, this clonotype was seen a few times. The genes are TRBV10-3 and TRBJ2-5, with D possibly matching TRBD1 (5 bases). Per the germline V gene, CDR1 is ENHRY and CDR2 is SYGVKD. CDR3 length equals 13 residues. V was pared by 0 bases and J by 6 bases, with 8 bases between. The CDR3 DNA reads TGTGCCATCAGTGAGTCCCAGGGTCAGACCCAGTACTTC. Residues: CAISESQGQTQYF.

Many counts were recorded for this clonotype. The chain combines TRBV7-6 with TRBJ1-1, with 9 bases fitting TRBD1. This CDR3 contains 15 residues. Germline CDR1 reads SGHVS; CDR2 reads FNYEAQ. The J segment lost 3 bases and the V segment lost 5 bases, leaving 7 bases of the junction unmatched. CDR3 sequence reads: CASSIGTGPYTEAFF. The CDR3 nucleotides read TGTGCCAGCAGCATCGGGACAGGGCCCTACACTGAAGCTTTCTTT.

This clonotype has a handful of counts. This chain uses TRBV7-8 with TRBJ2-2; the match to TRBD1 covers 8 bases. From germline, CDR1 is SGHVS and CDR2 FQNEAQ. CDR3 length: 15 residues. V dropped 5 bases and J dropped 5; count of bases not matched to a gene: 7. DNA of the CDR3: TGTGCCAGCAGCCAACAGGGGGGAGTAACCGGGGAGCTGTTTTTT. As protein: CASSQQGGVTGELFF.

This clonotype is labeled as medium-sized (0.01 to 0.1%). For the CDR3, the DNA is TGTGCCAGCAGTTACAAGGAAAACGATGGCTACACCTTC. Protein product: CASSYKENDGYTF. The V call is TRBV6-2 or TRBV6-3, the J call TRBJ1-2; D gene ambiguous. Germline V CDR1 and CDR2: MNHEY, SVGEGT. The length of the CDR3 is 13 residues. The V end was cut by 2 bases, the J end by 6 bases, with 10 bases between.

The sample holds many counts of this clonotype. This chain joins TRBV6-2 or TRBV6-3 and TRBJ2-1; tentatively, D is TRBD2 (5 bases). The CDR3 runs 14 residues. Germline V CDR1 and CDR2: MNHEY, SVGEGT. The ends were cut back, 0 bases at V and 9 bases at J, with 12 bases in the middle. The chain's CDR3 is CASSYSEVLGEQFF. The CDR3 nucleotides are TGTGCCAGCAGTTACTCGGAGGTTCTAGGTGAGCAGTTCTTC.

The rearrangement links TRBV2 to TRBJ2-7; D tentatively fits TRBD1 or TRBD2 (5 bases each). This CDR3 has 12 residues. The V end lost 8 bases, the J end lost 3 bases, and 11 bases lay between the germline ends. In germline, CDR1 is SNHLY, CDR2 FYNNEI. In DNA, the CDR3 is TGTGCCAGCCATGGGACCAACTACGAGCAGTACTTC. This gives the protein CASHGTNYEQYF.

The chain is built from TRBV3-1 and TRBJ1-6; D ambiguous. The CDR3 length is 14 residues. Trimming took off 4 bases at V and 7 bases at J, with 11 bases between the two ends. CDR1 and CDR2 from the germline V gene are LGHDT and YNNKEL (reference sequence). CDR3 residues: CASSPRTGNSPLHF. CDR3 coding DNA: TGTGCCAGCAGCCCCCGGACGGGGAATTCACCCCTCCACTTT.

Many counts were recorded for this clonotype. The chain recombines TRBV11-3 with TRBJ2-2; TRBD1 matches 7 bases. J gave up 3 bases and V 4 bases, and 8 bases lay outside the gene matches. This CDR3 contains 16 residues. The germline V gene has CDR1 SGHNT and CDR2 YENEEA. The CDR3 DNA sequence: TGTGCCAGCAGCTCAGAAACAGGGGACCACACCGGGGAGCTGTTTTTT. It translates to CASSSETGDHTGELFF.

The rearrangement joins TRBV5-1 to TRBJ1-1; TRBD1 matches at 8 bases. The germline CDR1 and CDR2 sequences are SGHRS and YFSETQ. The CDR3 loop spans 14 amino acids. With 5 bases clipped from V and 4 bases from J, the junction kept 7 bases outside the gene matches. CDR3: CASSGRGPGTEAFF. For the CDR3, the DNA is TGCGCCAGCAGTGGCAGGGGGCCGGGCACTGAAGCTTTCTTT.

This clonotype was observed at least ten times. The chain employs TRBV12-3 or TRBV12-4 and TRBJ2-3, with TRBD2 identical over 8 bases. The trim removed 4 bases at V and 9 bases at J, leaving 9 bases unmatched. This CDR3 has 14 amino acids. Here the CDR3 reads CASSSVGGANTQYF. CDR3 DNA sequence: TGTGCCAGCAGTTCGGTCGGGGGGGCCAACACGCAGTATTTT.

J is TRBJ2-7 and V is TRBV4-2; 7 nucleotides match TRBD1. Trimming removed 2 bases from V and 2 bases from J; junction bases left unmatched: 6. Looked up from germline, CDR1 is LGHNA and CDR2 is YNFKEQ. The CDR3 is 15 amino acids. The CDR3 spells CASSQTGQSTYEQYF. Here the CDR3 DNA reads TGTGCCAGCAGCCAAACGGGACAGAGCACCTACGAGCAGTACTTC.

This chain uses TRBV7-9 with TRBJ2-1; 12 positions match TRBD1. Germline values: CDR1 SEHNR, CDR2 FQNEAQ (reference sequence). With 4 bases clipped from V and 6 bases from J, the junction kept 4 bases outside the gene matches. CDR3 size: 15 residues. CDR3 protein: CASSSPGQGANEQFF. The CDR3 DNA is TGTGCCAGCAGCTCGCCGGGACAGGGGGCCAATGAGCAGTTCTTC.

This clonotype has ten or more counts. The chain recombines TRBV29-1 with TRBJ2-7; TRBD1 matches 10 bases. CDR3 length: 14 residues. The V segment lost 3 bases and the J segment 2 bases; nucleotides outside the gene matches: 4. CDR1 is SQVTM, CDR2 ANQGSEA, per germline. The CDR3 DNA is TGCAGCGTTGAGGGGGGGACAGGGGCCTACGAGCAGTACTTC. This codes for CSVEGGTGAYEQYF.

This clonotype occurred many times. The V and J genes are TRBV2 and TRBJ1-3, with D tentatively TRBD1 (5 bases). V was trimmed by 2 bases and J by 4 bases, leaving 15 bases between them. Germline loops: CDR1 SNHLY, CDR2 FYNNEI. The CDR3 has 16 residues. The CDR3: CASSESQGTSGNTIYF. The CDR3 bases are TGTGCCAGCAGTGAATCCCAGGGTACCTCCGGAAACACCATATATTTT.

This clonotype was detected ten times or more. The chain links TRBV2 to TRBJ2-7; D gene unclear. V lost 7 bases and J lost 0, with 10 bases in between. This CDR3 is built from 13 residues. The germline CDR1 and CDR2 sequences are SNHLY and FYNNEI. The CDR3 coding sequence is TGTGCCAGCATGCCAGAGAGCTCCTACGAGCAGTACTTC. Translation gives CASMPESSYEQYF. Full variable domain (missing parts from reference TRBV2 and TRBJ2-7): EPEVTQTPSHQVTQMGQEVILRCVPISNHLYFYWYRQILGQKVEFLVSFYNNEISEKSEIFDDQFSVERPDGSNFTLKIRSTKLEDSAMYFCASMPESSYEQYFGPGTRLTVT.

This clonotype has only a few counts. This sequence joins TRBV7-6 and TRBJ2-4; TRBD2 matches 14 bases. With V trimmed by 6 bases and J by 8 bases, 18 bases remained unmatched. Per the germline V gene, CDR1 is SGHVS and CDR2 is FNYEAQ. This CDR3 is built from 19 residues. The CDR3 region has the DNA TGTGCCAGCAGGCCCCTCCTGACTAGCGGGGGGGCCGGCCGGGACATTCAGTACTTC. Translation gives CASRPLLTSGGAGRDIQYF.

This rearrangement joins TRBV7-2 to TRBJ2-4; no definite D call. The CDR3 runs to 15 residues. In germline, CDR1 is SGHTA, CDR2 FQGNSA. V lost 0 bases, J lost 5 bases, and 11 bases lay in between. CDR3 coding DNA: TGTGCCAGCAGCTTAGCAGCTCACCCTCAAAACATTCAGTACTTC. Translating gives CASSLAAHPQNIQYF.

This clonotype appeared a few times. The chain has TRBV11-2 and TRBJ2-7; a possible D gene is TRBD1 (5 bases). The CDR3 runs to 13 residues. The germline V gene has CDR1 SGHAT and CDR2 FQNNGV. The V end lost 2 bases, the J end lost 5 bases, and 10 bases lay between the germline ends. The CDR3 bases are TGTGCCAGCAGCTTAATGACAGTCGACGAGCAGTACTTC. Protein sequence: CASSLMTVDEQYF.

The V call is TRBV29-1, the J call TRBJ2-6; D not resolved. CDR1 is SQVTM, CDR2 ANQGSEA, per germline. The CDR3 contains 14 residues. V lost 3 bases, J lost 0 bases, and 6 bases lay in between. CDR3: CSVEAASGANVLTF. CDR3 sequence (DNA): TGCAGCGTTGAGGCCGCCTCTGGGGCCAACGTCCTGACTTTC. Supplemented by reference TRBV29-1 and TRBJ2-6, the full variable domain reads SAVISQKPSRDICQRGTSLTIQCQVDSQVTMMFWYRQQPGQSLTLIATANQGSEATYESGFVIDKFPISRPNLTFSTLTVSNMSPEDSSIYLCSVEAASGANVLTFGAGSRLTVL.

This clonotype showed up many times. The V and J genes are TRBV13 and TRBJ2-3, with TRBD2 matching 15 bases. CDR1 PRHDT and CDR2 FYEKMQ come from the germline V gene (reference sequence). The CDR3 totals 15 residues. Trimming took 4 bases from V and 8 from J; bases not matched to a gene: 4. The CDR3 is CASSWTSGGAATQYF. The CDR3 region has the DNA TGTGCCAGCAGCTGGACTAGCGGGGGGGCCGCTACGCAGTATTTT.

This chain uses TRBV20-1 with TRBJ1-2; D is ambiguous. Germline loops: CDR1 DFQATT, CDR2 SNEGSKA (reference sequence). Trimming shortened V by 1 base and J by 2 bases, and 17 bases separated the two germline ends. The CDR3 totals 16 residues. The CDR3 sequence is CSARVRTYPGNYGYTF. The CDR3 bases are TGCAGTGCTAGAGTTAGGACCTACCCCGGCAACTATGGCTACACCTTC.

Only a few counts were recorded for this clonotype. The chain carries TRBV29-1 and TRBJ2-7; 9 bases align to TRBD1. Germline V lookup: CDR1 SQVTM, CDR2 ANQGSEA. Trimming at V came to 4 bases and at J to 2 bases, leaving 6 bases not matched to a gene. This CDR3 has 14 residues. CDR3 nucleotides: TGCAGCGTTGTTGCCGGGACAGGGCCCTACGAGCAGTACTTC. Its protein is CSVVAGTGPYEQYF.

Many counts were recorded for this clonotype. The CDR3 coding sequence is TGTGCCAGCAGCAGACGACCGGGACTAGCGGGGAATCTCCAAGAGACCCAGTACTTC. Translating it yields CASSRRPGLAGNLQETQYF. This chain connects TRBV7-2 to TRBJ2-5; 13 bases agree with TRBD2. J lost 1 base, V lost 5 bases, and 13 bases had no gene match. CDR3 length: 19 amino acids. Germline V gives CDR1 SGHTA, CDR2 FQGNSA. Using reference TRBV7-2 and TRBJ2-5 for the parts outside the CDR3, the full variable domain is GAGVSQSPSNKVTEKGKDVELRCDPISGHTALYWYRQSLGQGLEFLIYFQGNSAPDKSGLPSDRFSAERTGGSVSTLTIQRTQQEDSAVYLCASSRRPGLAGNLQETQYFGPGTRLLVL.